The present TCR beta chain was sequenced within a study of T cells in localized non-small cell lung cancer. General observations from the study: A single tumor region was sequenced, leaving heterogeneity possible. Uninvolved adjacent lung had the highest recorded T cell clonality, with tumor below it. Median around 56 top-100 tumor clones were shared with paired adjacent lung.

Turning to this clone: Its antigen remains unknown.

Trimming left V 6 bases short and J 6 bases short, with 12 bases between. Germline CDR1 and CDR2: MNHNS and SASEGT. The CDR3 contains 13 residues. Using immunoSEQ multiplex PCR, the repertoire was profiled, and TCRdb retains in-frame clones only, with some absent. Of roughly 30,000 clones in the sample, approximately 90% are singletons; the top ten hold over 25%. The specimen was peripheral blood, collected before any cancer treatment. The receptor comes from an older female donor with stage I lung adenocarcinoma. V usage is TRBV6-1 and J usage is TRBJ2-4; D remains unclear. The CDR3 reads CASSTDSPNIQYF. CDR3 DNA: TGTGCCAGCAGCACCGATAGCCCAAACATTCAGTACTTC.